A single sample is the source of the 8 T cell receptor beta chains below, sequenced in a study of molecular identifiers for immune sequencing clone quantification. MiXCR, applied by TCRdb to the PCR reads, yields one record per CDR3 protein. Of nearly 650,000 distinct CDR3 sequences in the sample, over 25% were seen once. Sequencing used naive CD8+ T cells from blood, with Jurkat cell RNA spiked in. The subset is: FACS-sorted CD8+CD4-CCR7+CD45RA+ naive T cells. The receptor set was obtained from a human donor in good health. Some libraries in this study had Jurkat cell RNA spiked in.

This clonotype was picked up many times. This chain joins TRBV21-1 and TRBJ1-5; the D call in the table, TRBD1, was not verified against the DNA. TRBV21-1 is deemed a pseudogene. The CDR3 spans 18 residues. In nucleotides, the CDR3 is TGTGCCAGCAGCAAAAAGGAAGAGACAGGTTTTCACGGTCAGCCCCAGCATTTT. Protein product: CASSKKEETGFHGQPQHF.

This clonotype was counted many times. The chain has TRBV9 and TRBJ2-7, with D possibly matching TRBD1 (5 bases). The V end was cut by 0 bases, the J end by 3 bases, with 13 bases between. Germline V gene lookup returns CDR1 SGDLS and CDR2 YYNGEE. The length of the CDR3 is 15 residues. In nucleotides, the CDR3 is TGTGCCAGCAGCGTAGGGGGCAGTAATATCTACGAGCAGTACTTC. Translation gives CASSVGGSNIYEQYF. Based on the CDR3 plus reference TRBV9 and TRBJ2-7, the full variable domain is DSGVTQTPKHLITATGQRVTLRCSPRSGDLSVYWYQQSLDQGLQFLIQYYNGEERAKGNILERFSAQQFPDLHSELNLSSLELGDSALYFCASSVGGSNIYEQYFGPGTRLTVT.

The chain is built from TRBV10-3 and TRBJ2-5; D gene ambiguous. Deletions cut 3 bases from V and 0 bases from J, with 14 bases between. The CDR3 totals 16 residues. From germline, CDR1 is ENHRY and CDR2 SYGVKD. The CDR3 DNA sequence: TGTGCCATCAGTGAAGGATGGAGCCTGTACCAAGAGACCCAGTACTTC. It yields the protein CAISEGWSLYQETQYF.

This rearrangement joins TRBV7-8 to TRBJ2-5; possibly TRBD1 for D (5 bases). CDR3 size: 14 residues. Trimming shortened V by 4 bases and J by 0 bases, and 9 bases separated the two germline ends. The germline V gene has CDR1 SGHVS and CDR2 FQNEAQ. The CDR3 sequence is CASSYTGDQETQYF. The DNA for the CDR3 is TGTGCCAGCAGCTACACAGGAGACCAAGAGACCCAGTACTTC. Full variable domain (outside the CDR3, taken from reference TRBV7-8 and TRBJ2-5): GAGVSQSPRYKVAKRGQDVALRCDPISGHVSLFWYQQALGQGPEFLTYFQNEAQLDKSGLPSDRFFAERPEGSVSTLKIQRTQQEDSAVYLCASSYTGDQETQYFGPGTRLLVL.

This clonotype was recorded at least ten times. CDR3 amino acids: CASSPHSGRPGFGSDTQYF. The CDR3 nucleotides are TGTGCCAGCAGCCCCCATAGCGGGAGGCCGGGTTTTGGGTCAGATACGCAGTATTTT. This chain connects TRBV6-5 to TRBJ2-3; 10 nucleotides line up with TRBD2. Looked up from germline, CDR1 is MNHEY and CDR2 is SVGAGI. This CDR3 spans 19 amino acids. J lost 4 bases, V lost 6 bases, and 19 bases had no gene match.

This chain joins TRBV30 and TRBJ2-5; TRBD1 is a possible D gene (5 bases). This CDR3 is 14 amino acids long. Germline CDR1 is GTSNPN and CDR2 is SVGIG (reference sequence). Trimming removed 1 base at V and 2 bases at J, with 11 bases between. CDR3 sequence reads: CAWSGTGGQETQYF. The DNA of the CDR3 is TGTGCCTGGAGTGGTACAGGCGGACAAGAGACCCAGTACTTC. The full variable domain, rest sourced from reference TRBV30 and TRBJ2-5, is SQTIHQWPATLVQPVGSPLSLECTVEGTSNPNLYWYRQAAGRGLQLLFYSVGIGQISSEVPQNLSASRPQDRQFILSSKKLLLSDSGFYLCAWSGTGGQETQYFGPGTRLLVL.

The table lists this clonotype with many counts. The genes are TRBV7-8 and TRBJ2-3, with TRBD2 as a possible D gene (5 bases). The CDR3 covers 18 residues. V lost 3 bases, J lost 0 bases, and 19 bases lay in between. Germline-derived CDR1 and CDR2 are SGHVS and FQNEAQ. Here the CDR3 DNA reads TGTGCCAGCAGCTTCGGGGATGGTTATTCGTCTAGCACAGATACGCAGTATTTT. Residues: CASSFGDGYSSSTDTQYF.

The rearrangement joins TRBV7-9 to TRBJ2-1, with 7 bases fitting TRBD1. Germline V gives CDR1 SEHNR, CDR2 FQNEAQ (reference sequence). V dropped 4 bases and J dropped 5; count of bases not matched to a gene: 5. The CDR3 loop spans 14 amino acids. CDR3 in amino acids: CASSSTGFDNEQFF. In DNA, the CDR3 is TGTGCCAGCAGCTCGACAGGGTTTGACAATGAGCAGTTCTTC.